This T cell receptor (beta chain) came from a study of T-cell reconstitution after alpha-beta-depleted transplantation in children. Per the germline V gene, CDR1 is MGHRA and CDR2 is YSYEKL. Deletions cut 2 bases from V and 5 bases from J, with 11 bases between. The CDR3 length is 14 residues. The TCRbeta library was prepared with unique molecular identifiers. TCRdb analysed the PCR reads with MiXCR anew, one entry per CDR3 protein. The sample has under 350,000 distinct CDR3 sequences, roughly 9.5% seen once. Sequencing was performed on PBMCs from the stem cell graft donor, taken from the stem cell graft. This chain links TRBV4-1 with TRBJ2-3, with D possibly being TRBD1 or TRBD2 (5 bases each). This TCR derives from a human donor who donated a stem cell graft to a child with SCID. CDR3 nucleotide sequence: TGCGCCAGCAGCCAACAAGGGACCCTAGATACGCAGTATTTT. Translation gives CASSQQGTLDTQYF.